The 5 T cell receptor beta chains in this list originate from one sample, sequenced in a study of T-cell memory formation after mild COVID-19. MiXCR, run by TCRdb on the 5' RACE reads, gives a single entry per CDR3 protein. The sample lists under 450,000 distinct CDR3 sequences, roughly an eighth seen once, with 20% to 25% in the top ten. Sequenced: PBMCs or a T cell subset sorted from them (not recorded which). The receptors come from a man between 18 and 29 years old who had mild COVID-19 (a few samples of this study predate the infection). Cell type and time point are not known.

V is TRBV19 and J is TRBJ2-2, with no clear D. The V end was cut by 5 bases, the J end by 5 bases, with 12 bases between. Germline V gene data show CDR1 as LNHDA and CDR2 as SQIVND (reference sequence). There are 14 residues in the CDR3. CDR3 amino acids: CASSLPLGTGELFF. For the CDR3, the DNA is TGTGCCAGTAGTCTACCGCTGGGAACCGGGGAGCTGTTTTTT.

This chain links TRBV12-3 or TRBV12-4 with TRBJ2-5; D perhaps matches TRBD2 (6 bases). This CDR3 spans 15 amino acids. V shed 4 bases and J shed 0 bases, with 12 bases lying between them. The CDR3 reads CASSSMGLYQETQYF. In DNA, the CDR3 is TGTGCCAGCAGTTCGATGGGACTCTACCAAGAGACCCAGTACTTC.

This clonotype has at least ten counts. The chain is built from TRBV12-5 and TRBJ2-1, with TRBD1 matching over 8 bases. Germline V CDR1 and CDR2: LGHNT, FRNRAP. J was trimmed by 9 bases and V by 3 bases; bases with no gene match: 7. CDR3 length: 14 amino acids. CDR3 amino acids: CASGFGTGVFEQFF. The CDR3 nucleotides read TGTGCTAGTGGTTTCGGGACAGGAGTCTTTGAGCAGTTCTTC. The entire variable domain, with the rest obtained from reference TRBV12-5 and TRBJ2-1, is as follows: DARVTQTPRHKVTEMGQEVTMRCQPILGHNTVFWYRQTMMQGLELLAYFRNRAPLDDSGMPKDRFSAEMPDATLATLKIQPSEPRDSAVYFCASGFGTGVFEQFFGPGTRLTVL.

Turning to this clonotype: Because the CDR3's place on the DNA is in doubt, the DNA is left out and the CDR3 is given as listed by TCRdb. J is TRBJ1-1 and V is TRBV12-3 or TRBV12-4; the table calls TRBD1, which could not be checked here. The length of the CDR3 is 16 amino acids, counting both ends. CDR3 region: CASSFSVLAQGSEAFF.

J is TRBJ2-2 and V is TRBV2; D not resolved. V shed 1 base and J shed 6 bases, with 6 bases lying between them. CDR3 length: 13 amino acids. CDR1 and CDR2 from the germline V gene are SNHLY and FYNNEI. This chain's CDR3 is CASSEGSPGELFF. The CDR3 DNA follows: TGTGCCAGCAGTGAAGGGTCACCCGGGGAGCTGTTTTTT.